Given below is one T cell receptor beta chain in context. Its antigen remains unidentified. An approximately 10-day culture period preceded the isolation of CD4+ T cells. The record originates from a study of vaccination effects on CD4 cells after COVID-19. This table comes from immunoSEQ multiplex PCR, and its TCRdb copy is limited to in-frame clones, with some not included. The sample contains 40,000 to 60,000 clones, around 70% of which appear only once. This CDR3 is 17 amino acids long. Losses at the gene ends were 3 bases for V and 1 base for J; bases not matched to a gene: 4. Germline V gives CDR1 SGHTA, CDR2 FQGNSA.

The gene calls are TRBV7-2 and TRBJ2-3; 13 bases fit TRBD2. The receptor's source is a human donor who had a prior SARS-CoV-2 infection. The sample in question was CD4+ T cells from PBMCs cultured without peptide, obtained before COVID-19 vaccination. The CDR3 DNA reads TGTGCCAGCAGCTTCACTAGCGGGGGGGCTCGCACAGATACGCAGTATTTT. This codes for CASSFTSGGARTDTQYF.